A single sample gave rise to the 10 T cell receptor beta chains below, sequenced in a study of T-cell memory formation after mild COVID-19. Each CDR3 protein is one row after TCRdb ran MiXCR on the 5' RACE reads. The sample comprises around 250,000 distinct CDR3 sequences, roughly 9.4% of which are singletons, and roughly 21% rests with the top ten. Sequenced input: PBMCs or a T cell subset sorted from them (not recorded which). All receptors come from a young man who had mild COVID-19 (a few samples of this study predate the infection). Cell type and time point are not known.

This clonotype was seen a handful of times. CDR3 nucleotides: TGTGCCAGCAGCCAAGCGGGAGGGCCTTGGGAAGCTTTCTTT. It codes for CASSQAGGPWEAFF. The rearrangement uses TRBV7-3 and TRBJ1-1; D not certain. Germline CDR1 reads SGHTA; CDR2 reads FQGTGA. The CDR3 has 14 residues. V lost 5 bases to trimming and J lost 8 bases, with 18 bases between them.

For the CDR3, the DNA is TGCGCCAGCAGCCAGCGCGTGGACAGGGGATCACCCCTCCACTTT. Encoded protein: CASSQRVDRGSPLHF. The chain links TRBV4-3 to TRBJ1-6; 9 bases are shared with TRBD1. The length of the CDR3 is 15 residues. J lost 10 bases, V lost 3 bases, and 7 bases had no gene match. Germline CDR1 and CDR2: LGHNA and YSLEER.

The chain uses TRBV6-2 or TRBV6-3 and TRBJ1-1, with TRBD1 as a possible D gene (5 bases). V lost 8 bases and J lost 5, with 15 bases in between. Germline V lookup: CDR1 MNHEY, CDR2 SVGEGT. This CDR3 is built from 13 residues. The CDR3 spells CASGAADWTEAFF. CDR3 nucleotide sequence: TGTGCCAGCGGGGCGGCAGATTGGACTGAAGCTTTCTTT.

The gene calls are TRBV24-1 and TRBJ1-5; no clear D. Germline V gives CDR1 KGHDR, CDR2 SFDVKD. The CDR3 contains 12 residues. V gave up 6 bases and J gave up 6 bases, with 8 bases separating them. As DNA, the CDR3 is TGTGCCACCAGTACGGGAAGTCAGCCCCAGCATTTT. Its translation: CATSTGSQPQHF.

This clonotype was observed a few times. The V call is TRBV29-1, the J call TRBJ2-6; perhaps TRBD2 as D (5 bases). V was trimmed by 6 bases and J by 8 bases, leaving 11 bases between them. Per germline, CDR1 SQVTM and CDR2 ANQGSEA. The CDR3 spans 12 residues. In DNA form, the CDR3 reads TGCAGCGTGGGTCGGGGTCCCAACGTCCTGACTTTC. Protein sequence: CSVGRGPNVLTF.

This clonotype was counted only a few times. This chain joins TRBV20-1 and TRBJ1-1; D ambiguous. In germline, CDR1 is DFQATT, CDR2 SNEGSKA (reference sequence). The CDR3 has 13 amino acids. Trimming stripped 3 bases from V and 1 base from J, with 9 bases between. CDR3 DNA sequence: TGCAGTGCTAGTGGGCTGGGGAACACTGAAGCTTTCTTT. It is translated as CSASGLGNTEAFF.

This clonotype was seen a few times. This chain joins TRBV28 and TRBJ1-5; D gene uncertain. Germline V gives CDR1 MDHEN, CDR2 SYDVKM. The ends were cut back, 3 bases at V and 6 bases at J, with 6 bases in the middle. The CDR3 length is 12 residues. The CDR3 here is CASSLVGQPQHF. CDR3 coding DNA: TGTGCCAGCAGTTTGGTGGGTCAGCCCCAGCATTTT.

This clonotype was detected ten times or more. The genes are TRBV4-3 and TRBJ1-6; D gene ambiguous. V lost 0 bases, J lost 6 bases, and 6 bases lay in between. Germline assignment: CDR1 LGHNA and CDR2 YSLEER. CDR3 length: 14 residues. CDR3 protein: CASSQEIRNSPLHF. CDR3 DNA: TGCGCCAGCAGCCAAGAAATCCGTAATTCACCCCTCCACTTT.

Here the CDR3 reads CASKTGIGQYV. DNA of the CDR3: TGTGCCAGCAAGACAGGGATTGGGCAGTACGTC. The rearrangement joins TRBV6-1 to TRBJ2-7, with TRBD1 matching 7 bases. J gave up 9 bases and V 7 bases, and 6 bases lay outside the gene matches. This CDR3 has 11 amino acids. CDR1 and CDR2 (germline): MNHNS, SASEGT.

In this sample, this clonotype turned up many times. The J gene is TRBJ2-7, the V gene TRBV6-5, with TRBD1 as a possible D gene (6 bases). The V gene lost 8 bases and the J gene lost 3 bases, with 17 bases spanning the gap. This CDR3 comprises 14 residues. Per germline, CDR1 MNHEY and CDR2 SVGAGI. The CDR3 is CASVGTAGDYEQYF. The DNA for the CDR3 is TGTGCCAGCGTGGGGACGGCAGGGGACTACGAGCAGTACTTC.